The subject of this entry is one T cell receptor (beta chain). This CDR3 comprises 17 residues. The ends lost 1 base at V and 6 bases at J; junction bases unmatched: 11. The V gene's germline CDR1 is SQVTM and CDR2 ANQGSEA. TCRdb reprocessed the PCR reads via MiXCR and lists one record per CDR3 protein. Counted here are approximately 90,000 distinct CDR3 sequences, roughly a fifth occurring once; the ten biggest clones make up more than 0.85%. This record comes from a study of molecular identifiers for immune sequencing clone quantification. With 10%, 30% or 50% of RNA, about 19,000 to 1,000,000 naive CD8 T cells were sequenced.

Sample: naive CD8+ T cells from blood, with Jurkat cell RNA spiked in. Subset here: FACS-sorted CD8+CD4-CCR7+CD45RA+ naive T cells. This chain joins TRBV29-1 and TRBJ2-1; 11 positions match TRBD2. The TCR sequence derives from a human donor in good health. Some libraries in this study had Jurkat cell RNA spiked in. The CDR3 spells CSVEGYPLAGGGNEQFF. CDR3 DNA sequence: TGCAGCGTTGAAGGGTATCCCCTAGCGGGAGGAGGCAATGAGCAGTTCTTC.